Below are 20 T cell receptor beta chains sequenced from a single sample in a study of blood T cells in healthy people across ages (dated by TCRdb to about 2015). The library was obtained by 5' RACE. These reads were obtained on an Illumina HiSeq 2500. The second PCR ran for about 6 to 12 cycles and used a J-beta primer mix along with a sample-barcoded 5' primer. TCRdb reworked the public reads: Q25 trimming with fastp, MiXCR clone assembly, productive beta chains retained. Rows with a matching CDR3 protein are joined into one entry that keeps the most common DNA and genes. For this sample the table gives 650,000 to 700,000 distinct CDR3 sequences, of which 52% were detected only once. The top ten clonotypes cover 13% of the sample. The sample comprised blood. Every receptor here comes from a woman over 75 in good health.

This clonotype turned up a few times. This chain links TRBV30 with TRBJ1-4; D is ambiguous. Trimming left V 6 bases short and J 5 bases short, with 10 bases between. Germline V gene lookup returns CDR1 GTSNPN and CDR2 SVGIG (reference sequence). CDR3 length: 12 amino acids. This CDR3 reads CACQIRNEKLFF. The CDR3 nucleotides are TGTGCCTGCCAAATCAGGAATGAAAAACTGTTTTTT.

The sample holds a few counts of this clonotype. The chain carries TRBV19 and TRBJ2-1; D remains ambiguous. CDR3 size: 13 residues. Germline-derived CDR1 and CDR2 are LNHDA and SQIVND (reference sequence). V was trimmed by 0 bases and J by 4 bases, leaving 4 bases between them. The CDR3 loop reads CASSIDRYNEQFF. The DNA of the CDR3 is TGTGCCAGTAGTATAGACAGGTACAATGAGCAGTTCTTC.

This clonotype was observed a handful of times. CDR3 coding DNA: TGTGCCAGCAGCCGAGACCCAAACCGGGAGACCCAGTACTTC. It encodes CASSRDPNRETQYF. This chain connects TRBV3-1 to TRBJ2-5; no firm D call. V lost 4 bases, J lost 5 bases, and 14 bases lay in between. The CDR3 is made up of 14 amino acids. Germline values: CDR1 LGHDT, CDR2 YNNKEL (reference sequence).

This clonotype has just a few counts. The rearrangement uses TRBV20-1 and TRBJ2-7, with 9 bases fitting TRBD1. This CDR3 region has 13 residues. The J segment lost 7 bases and the V segment lost 3 bases, leaving 7 bases of the junction unmatched. Germline assignment: CDR1 DFQATT and CDR2 SNEGSKA (reference sequence). The CDR3 DNA is TGCAGTGCTAGTTCGAGGACAGGGGCAGAGCAGTACTTC. Translating gives CSASSRTGAEQYF.

This chain joins TRBV11-2 and TRBJ2-7; TRBD1 agrees at 10 bases. V was clipped by 2 bases and J by 5 bases; unmatched bases: 12. The germline CDR1 and CDR2 sequences are SGHAT and FQNNGV. The CDR3 runs to 17 residues. CDR3 in DNA: TGTGCCAGCAGCTTATTATCCGGGACAGGGGTTCTCCACGAGCAGTACTTC. It translates to CASSLLSGTGVLHEQYF.

Of note for this clonotype: Since a much larger clone is just one base distant, this may be a read error. The J gene is TRBJ2-5, the V gene TRBV12-3 or TRBV12-4, with 7 nucleotides matching TRBD1. The CDR3 sequence is 14 residues long. J lost 9 bases, V lost 4 bases, and 11 bases had no gene match. CDR3 residues: CASSSDRERESQYF. The CDR3 DNA reads as TGTGCCAGCAGTTCAGACAGGGAGAGGGAGTCCCAGTACTTC.

Points on this clonotype: This may stem from a read error, because a much larger clone lies one nucleotide away. The gene calls are TRBV21-1 and TRBJ2-5; the table's D call of TRBD1 was not tested on the DNA. TRBV21-1 is classified as a pseudogene. This CDR3 is 16 amino acids long. The CDR3 DNA reads TGTGCCAGCACCATAACGGATGACAGCTTCCAAGAGGCCCAGTACTTC. This gives the protein CASTITDDSFQEAQYF.

This chain uses TRBV4-1 with TRBJ1-5; 9 bases are a match to TRBD1. The CDR3 is 16 residues long. V lost 5 bases and J lost 3; bases outside the gene matches: 8. CDR1 MGHRA and CDR2 YSYEKL come from the germline V gene. CDR3 in amino acids: CASSSRDRVHNQPQHF. CDR3 DNA sequence: TGCGCCAGCAGCTCACGGGACAGGGTCCACAATCAGCCCCAGCATTTT.

In its sample, this clonotype was seen many times. The genes are TRBV7-2 and TRBJ2-3; TRBD1 agrees at 8 bases. Germline V lookup: CDR1 SGHTA, CDR2 FQGNSA. V gave up 1 base and J gave up 4 bases; unmatched junction bases: 7. The CDR3 runs to 16 residues. The CDR3 loop is CASSLVGTGVPDTQYF. The CDR3 DNA is TGTGCCAGCAGCTTAGTTGGGACAGGTGTACCAGATACGCAGTATTTT.

The rearrangement joins TRBV20-1 to TRBJ2-1, with 7 bases matching TRBD1. The CDR3 has 13 amino acids. Germline trimming cut 6 bases from V and 3 bases from J; bases unmatched to any gene: 5. Germline V gene data show CDR1 as DFQATT and CDR2 as SNEGSKA (reference sequence). Here the CDR3 DNA reads TGCAGTGCACCGGGACAGTACTACAATGAGCAGTTCTTC. It translates to CSAPGQYYNEQFF.

This clonotype was detected a few times. The junction departs from the called germline gene at one end, perhaps through a read error. CDR3 loop: CTSSLGQGGPNIQYF. CDR3 DNA: TGCACCAGCAGCTTGGGCCAAGGGGGCCCAAACATTCAGTACTTC. The V and J genes are TRBV5-1 and TRBJ2-4; TRBD1 matches 7 bases. CDR3 size: 15 residues. Germline V lookup: CDR1 SGHRS, CDR2 YFSETQ.

Regarding this clonotype: A junction boundary mismatches the germline segment, possibly from a read error. The rearrangement links TRBV5-1 to TRBJ1-2; 7 nucleotides align to TRBD1. Germline loops: CDR1 SGHRS, CDR2 YFSETQ. CDR3 length equals 13 residues. As DNA, the CDR3 is TGCGCCAGCAGATCGACAGGGAACTGTGGCTACACCTTC. It is translated as CASRSTGNCGYTF.

The chain is built from TRBV20-1 and TRBJ1-2, with D possibly TRBD1 on 5 matching bases. Per germline, CDR1 DFQATT and CDR2 SNEGSKA (reference sequence). The CDR3 loop spans 12 amino acids. Trimming stripped 6 bases from V and 6 bases from J, with 14 bases between. CDR3 amino acids: CSAEQGLDGYTF. The DNA of the CDR3 is TGCAGTGCGGAGCAGGGATTGGATGGCTACACCTTC.

The genes are TRBV29-1 and TRBJ1-5, with no clear D. Trimming cost V 6 bases and J 5 bases, with 20 bases left between them. In germline, CDR1 is SQVTM, CDR2 ANQGSEA. This CDR3 is built from 15 residues. The CDR3 spells CSVLVSGSRHQPQHF. The CDR3 DNA sequence: TGCAGCGTCCTGGTCTCGGGCAGTAGGCATCAGCCCCAGCATTTT.

The chain has TRBV29-1 and TRBJ2-7; possible D gene TRBD1, 5 bases. V was cut by 3 bases and J by 0 bases, with 9 bases left in between. Germline-derived CDR1 and CDR2 are SQVTM and ANQGSEA. The length of the CDR3 is 13 residues. This CDR3 reads CSVEGPSSYEQYF. CDR3 in DNA: TGCAGCGTTGAGGGGCCGAGCTCCTACGAGCAGTACTTC.

This clonotype was counted many times. The chain joins TRBV20-1 to TRBJ2-1, with D maybe TRBD2 (5 bases). This CDR3 comprises 14 residues. The V and J ends lost 3 bases and 2 bases respectively, with 11 bases between them. Germline CDR1 reads DFQATT; CDR2 reads SNEGSKA (reference sequence). The CDR3 nucleotides are TGCAGTGCTAGTGAGGGAGTGACCTACAATGAGCAGTTCTTC. Protein: CSASEGVTYNEQFF.

The chain links TRBV20-1 to TRBJ1-1; D remains unclear. This CDR3 contains 13 residues. V shed 4 bases and J shed 7 bases, with 16 bases lying between them. Germline lookup yields CDR1 DFQATT and CDR2 SNEGSKA (reference sequence). The CDR3 sequence is CSAIKGKVDEAFF. CDR3 nucleotide sequence: TGCAGTGCTATTAAGGGAAAGGTCGATGAAGCTTTCTTT.

On this clonotype: This sequence may be a read error, since a much larger clone differs from it by one base. The chain combines TRBV2 with TRBJ2-1; 8 bases are shared with TRBD1. The germline V gene has CDR1 SNHLY and CDR2 FYNNEI. The V and J ends lost 8 bases and 5 bases, in that order; junction bases with no gene match: 8. The CDR3 has 14 amino acids. Here the CDR3 reads CASSPGQDHNEQFF. DNA of the CDR3: TGTGCCAGCTCCCCGGGACAGGACCACAATGAGCAGTTCTTC.

The chain is built from TRBV29-1 and TRBJ1-1; tentative D call: TRBD1 (5 bases). Trimming shortened V by 6 bases and J by 9 bases, and 14 bases separated the two germline ends. In germline, CDR1 is SQVTM, CDR2 ANQGSEA. CDR3 length equals 11 residues. In nucleotides, the CDR3 is TGCAGCGTCCAATGGGAGGGGAAAGCTTTCTTT. This encodes CSVQWEGKAFF.

The V gene is TRBV6-5, the J gene TRBJ2-6, with no clear D. The CDR3 length is 16 residues. V was shortened by 0 bases and J by 0 bases, with 6 bases between the two germline ends. CDR1 and CDR2 (germline): MNHEY, SVGAGI. CDR3 sequence (DNA): TGTGCCAGCAGTTACTCGAGTAGCTCTGGGGCCAACGTCCTGACTTTC. Translating it yields CASSYSSSSGANVLTF.